These T cell receptor beta chains were read from a single sample in a study of CD8 T cells in Susac syndrome. MiXCR, run by TCRdb on the immunoSEQ multiplex PCR reads, gives a single entry per CDR3 protein. The repertoire holds approximately 200,000 distinct CDR3 sequences, with approximately 96% as singletons. The sample taken for sequencing was CD4+ T cells from PBMCs. These TCRs come from a human donor with multiple sclerosis. The conserved cysteine and the conserved F or W are not part of the CDR3 here.

j_call cdr3_length v_call cdr3_aa
TRBJ2-7 13 TRBV5-1 ASSYGQGVIYEQY
TRBJ2-7 13 TRBV18 ASSPPGPGTYEQY
TRBJ1-2 17 TRBV28 ASSLNPGQGAPIWYGYT
TRBJ2-1 12 TRBV27 ASSLRRDLNEQF
TRBJ2-5 14 TRBV3-1 ASSHVVPGNQETQY
TRBJ2-1 11 TRBV7-2 ASSPDRGPWQF
TRBJ1-3 12 TRBV5-4 ASSYPDRGDTIY
TRBJ2-5 12 TRBV20-1 SGKGGFWKETQY
TRBJ2-6 11 TRBV13 ASKRSGANVLT
TRBJ2-7 13 TRBV27 ASSLGAGTTYEQY
TRBJ2-1 13 TRBV3-1 ASSQAPSGVDEQF
TRBJ1-1 13 TRBV3-1 ASSQGGRSNTEAF
TRBJ2-3 11 TRBV27 ASSEDSTDTQY
TRBJ1-4 12 TRBV15 ATSRAGSNEKLF
TRBJ2-5 13 TRBV18 ASSPVAGGWETQY
TRBJ2-1 11 TRBV20-1 SAQGSSYNEQF
TRBJ1-1 12 TRBV5-1 ASSLGVMNTEAF
TRBJ2-3 13 TRBV4-3 ASSQGPGRTDTQY
TRBJ2-7 12 TRBV15 ATSRERRFYEQY
TRBJ1-5 13 TRBV6-2/TRBV6-3 ASSYAGRGHQPQH
TRBJ2-1 8 TRBV20-1 SASLNEQF
TRBJ1-1 13 TRBV7-9 ASSSYDRDHTEAF
TRBJ2-6 14 TRBV18 ASSPTPASGANVLT
TRBJ1-2 14 TRBV15 ATSRGDRVESSGYT
TRBJ1-1 8 TRBV29-1 SVVRTEAF
TRBJ2-7 14 TRBV14 ASSLPRGRRGHEQY
TRBJ2-1 13 TRBV5-1 ASSGRLSAANEQF
TRBJ1-1 13 TRBV7-9 ASSLTGRGGTEAF
TRBJ1-2 11 TRBV30 AWSAGTNYGYT
TRBJ2-4 11 TRBV15 ATSLRAKNIQY
TRBJ2-3 13 TRBV20-1 SARDRGTSTDTQY
TRBJ1-2 10 TRBV29-1 SATGVSYGYT
TRBJ2-2 11 TRBV12-3/TRBV12-4 ASGGIDTGELF
TRBJ2-7 13 TRBV21-1 ASSSPLRGTYEQY
TRBJ2-7 12 TRBV3-1 ASSPGDRVDEQY
TRBJ2-3 11 TRBV12-3/TRBV12-4 ASSFRGGDTQY
TRBJ2-3 12 TRBV29-1 SVRTSGPTDTQY
TRBJ1-6 14 TRBV25-1 ASSEGDIPFGSPLH
TRBJ1-1 11 TRBV9 ASSPRLGTAAF
TRBJ2-7 11 TRBV29-1 SVGGQFSYEQY
TRBJ1-1 12 TRBV9 ASSVGDRNTEAF
TRBJ2-7 14 TRBV4-1 ASSSSPGQGFYEQY
TRBJ2-7 14 TRBV9 ASSTRPTVGSYEQY
TRBJ1-6 13 TRBV28 ASTLETGGYSPLH